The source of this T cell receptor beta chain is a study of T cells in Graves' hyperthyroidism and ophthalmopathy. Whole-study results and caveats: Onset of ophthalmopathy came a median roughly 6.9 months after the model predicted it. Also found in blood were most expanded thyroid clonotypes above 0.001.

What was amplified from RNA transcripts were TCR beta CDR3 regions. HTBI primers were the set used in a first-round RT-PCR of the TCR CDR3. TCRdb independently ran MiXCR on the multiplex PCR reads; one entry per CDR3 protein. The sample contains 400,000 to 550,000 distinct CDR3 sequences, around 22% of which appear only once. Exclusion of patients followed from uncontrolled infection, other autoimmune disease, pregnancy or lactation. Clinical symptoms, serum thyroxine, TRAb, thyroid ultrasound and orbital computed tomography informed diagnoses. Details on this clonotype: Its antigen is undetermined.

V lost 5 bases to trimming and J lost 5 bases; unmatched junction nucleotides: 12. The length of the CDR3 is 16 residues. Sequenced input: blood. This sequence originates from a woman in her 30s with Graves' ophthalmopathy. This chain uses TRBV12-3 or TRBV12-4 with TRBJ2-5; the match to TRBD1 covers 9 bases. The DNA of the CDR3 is TGTGCCAGCAGTCTTAGAGACAGGGGGAGAGAGGAGACCCAGTACTTC. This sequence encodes CASSLRDRGREETQYF.